The rows below give T cell receptor beta chains drawn from one sample of a study of patients and donors after allogeneic stem cell transplantation. TCRdb processed the RT-PCR reads anew with MiXCR; each CDR3 protein has one entry. Of some 160,000 distinct CDR3 sequences in the sample, 20% to 25% were seen once. Sequenced: blood, either unsorted or a sorted T cell fraction (not recorded which). The receptors derive from a human donor who was either an allogeneic HSCT recipient or a stem cell or donor lymphocyte infusion donor (not recorded which). It is not recorded whose cells these are; they may come from a transplant donor. Both conserved end residues are part of each CDR3. A D gene is named only where the DNA matches it firmly. Clone size appears in some rows only: once, few, many, or a class for an expanded clone.

CDR3	DNA	size	J	D	length	V
CASSLASGTGTSPLHF	TGTGCCAGCAGTCTGGCCTCCGGGACAGGGACCTCACCCCTCCACTTT	-	TRBJ1-6	TRBD1	16	TRBV12-3/TRBV12-4
CASSLAAQAEQFF	TGCGCCAGCAGCTTGGCGGCCCAGGCAGAGCAGTTCTTC	few	TRBJ2-1	-	13	TRBV5-1
CASSSGLGEDNEQFF	TGTGCCAGCAGTTCTGGCCTAGGGGAAGACAATGAGCAGTTCTTC	-	TRBJ2-1	-	15	TRBV12-3/TRBV12-4
CASSHRGKETQYF	TGTGCCAGCAGCCACCGAGGGAAAGAGACCCAGTACTTC	-	TRBJ2-5	-	13	TRBV14
CASSLRVAGGLFTNEKLFF	TGCGCCAGCAGCTTGAGGGTCGCGGGGGGACTCTTTACTAATGAAAAACTGTTTTTT	-	TRBJ1-4	-	19	TRBV5-1
CASSTDLDKEQYF	TGCGCCAGCAGCACCGACCTGGATAAGGAGCAGTACTTC	-	TRBJ2-7	-	13	TRBV5-1
CASSPGQNNYGYTF	TGCGCCAGCAGCCCGGGACAGAATAACTATGGCTACACCTTC	few	TRBJ1-2	TRBD1	14	TRBV4-1
CATSSRQGPGNTIYF	TGTGCCACCAGCAGCCGACAGGGCCCTGGAAACACCATATATTTT	-	TRBJ1-3	TRBD1	15	TRBV15
CASSTRETGRRDYYGYTF	TGTGCCAGCAGTACACGAGAGACAGGGCGAAGAGATTACTATGGCTACACCTTC	few	TRBJ1-2	TRBD1	18	TRBV6-5
CASSFTGAYEQYF	TGTGCCAGCAGTTTCACGGGGGCGTACGAGCAGTACTTC	-	TRBJ2-7	-	13	TRBV12-3/TRBV12-4
CAISGGGGSLYEQYF	TGTGCCATCAGTGGTGGAGGGGGCAGCCTCTACGAGCAGTACTTC	-	TRBJ2-7	-	15	TRBV10-3
CATRRGGFLSSYNSPLHF	TGTGCCACCAGAAGAGGAGGGTTTCTCAGCTCCTATAATTCACCCCTCCACTTT	few	TRBJ1-6	-	18	TRBV15
CASSIQGTDTQYF	TGTGCCAGCAGTATTCAGGGCACAGATACGCAGTATTTT	-	TRBJ2-3	-	13	TRBV6-5
CASSNSDTGELFF	TGTGCCAGCTCGAACAGTGACACCGGGGAGCTGTTTTTT	few	TRBJ2-2	-	13	TRBV18
CSASPGGNQPQHF	TGCAGTGCTAGCCCAGGGGGGAATCAGCCCCAGCATTTT	-	TRBJ1-5	TRBD1	13	TRBV20-1
CASSYASYEQYF	TGTGCCAGCAGTTACGCCTCCTACGAGCAGTACTTC	-	TRBJ2-7	-	12	TRBV6-2/TRBV6-3
CASSLQGHVTEAFF	TGCGCCAGCAGCTTACAGGGGCACGTCACTGAAGCTTTCTTT	many	TRBJ1-1	TRBD1	14	TRBV5-1
CSARATWRDSNQPQHF	TGCAGTGCTAGAGCCACGTGGAGGGATAGCAATCAGCCCCAGCATTTT	few	TRBJ1-5	-	16	TRBV20-1
CSPTGVTEAFF	TGCAGCCCGACAGGGGTGACTGAAGCTTTCTTT	few	TRBJ1-1	TRBD1	11	TRBV29-1